This entry concerns a single T cell receptor beta chain. Antigen unknown. In germline, CDR1 is SGHRS, CDR2 YFSETQ. The CDR3 spans 12 residues. V was shortened by 0 bases and J by 14 bases, with 13 bases between the two germline ends. The data belong to a study of type 1 regulatory T cells. Study observations and caveats: Compared with non-Tr1 cells, Tr1 cells showed a narrower TCR repertoire.

TCRdb ran MiXCR on the reads and lists one entry per CDR3 protein. The profile shows about 42,000 distinct CDR3 sequences, 12% of them singletons. The specimen was cultured non-Tr1 T cells, either the whole culture or a sorted T cell fraction (not recorded which). V gene TRBV5-1 combines with J gene TRBJ2-3; D possibly corresponds to TRBD2 (5 bases). This receptor was identified in a human donor in good health. The CDR3: CASSLDGVARYF. In DNA form, the CDR3 reads TGCGCCAGCAGCTTGGATGGAGTAGCGAGGTATTTT.